The subject of this entry is one T cell receptor (beta chain). What it binds is unknown. These data belong to a study of cytomegalovirus exposure and HLA in healthy donors. Study-level information: The same platform used for the 650 to 700 first-cohort repertoires was also used for the roughly 130 validation repertoires, as a later analysis reported. Regarding the study as a whole: Using the classifier, cytomegalovirus status was reportedly diagnosed with high specificity and sensitivity. The finding came from a later analysis; first-cohort TCR clusters tended to co-occur in the 120 or so validation repertoires.

CDR1 is PRHDT, CDR2 FYEKMQ, per germline (reference sequence). The V gene lost 1 base and the J gene lost 2 bases, with 11 bases spanning the gap. The CDR3 covers 15 residues. The validation cohort, a group of over a hundred subjects, included the donors and was separate from the roughly 700-subject first cohort. Sequenced by immunoSEQ multiplex PCR; TCRdb stores in-frame clones only, minus some. The profile shows around 94,000 clones, over 85% of them singletons. Material for sequencing was PBMCs. V and J are TRBV13 and TRBJ1-2; D is unresolved. The clonotype originates from a woman under 30 in good health and CMV-seronegative. CDR3 sequence: CASSLATERNYGYTF. CDR3 DNA: TGTGCCAGCAGCTTAGCTACAGAAAGAAACTATGGCTACACCTTC.